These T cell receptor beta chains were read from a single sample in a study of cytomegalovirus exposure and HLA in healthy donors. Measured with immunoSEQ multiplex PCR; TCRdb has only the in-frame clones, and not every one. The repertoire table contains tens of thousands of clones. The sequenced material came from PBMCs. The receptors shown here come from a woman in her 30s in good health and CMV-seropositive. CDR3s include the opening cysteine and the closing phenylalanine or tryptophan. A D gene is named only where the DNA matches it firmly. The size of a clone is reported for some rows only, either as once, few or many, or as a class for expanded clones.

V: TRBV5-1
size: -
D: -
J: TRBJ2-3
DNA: TGCGCCAGCAGCTTGGAACGGACTAGCACAGATACGCAGTATTTT
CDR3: CASSLERTSTDTQYF

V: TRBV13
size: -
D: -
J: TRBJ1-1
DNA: TGTGCCAGCAGCTTTTCCCCAGGGCCGGGGGGCACTGAAGCTTTCTTT
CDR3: CASSFSPGPGGTEAFF

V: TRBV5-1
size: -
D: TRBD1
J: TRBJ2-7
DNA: TGCGCCAGCAGCCAGGGACAGGCCTACGAGCAGTACTTC
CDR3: CASSQGQAYEQYF

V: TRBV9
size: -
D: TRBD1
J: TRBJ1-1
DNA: TGTGCCAGCAGCGGGACAGGGCGGGACACTGAAGCTTTCTTT
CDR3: CASSGTGRDTEAFF

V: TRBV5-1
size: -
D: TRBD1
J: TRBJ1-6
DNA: TGCGCCAGCAGCACAGGGGCTTATAATTCACCCCTCCACTTT
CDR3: CASSTGAYNSPLHF

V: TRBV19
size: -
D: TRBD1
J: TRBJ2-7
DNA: TGTGCCAGTAGTATAACGACAGGGGGCTACGAGCAGTACTTC
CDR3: CASSITTGGYEQYF

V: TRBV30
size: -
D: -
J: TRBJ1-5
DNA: TGTGCCTGGAGTCCGGGTGTGCAGCCCCAGCATTTT
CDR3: CAWSPGVQPQHF

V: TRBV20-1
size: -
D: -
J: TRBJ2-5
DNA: TGCAGTGCGGAACAGCAAGAGACCCAGTACTTC
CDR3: CSAEQQETQYF

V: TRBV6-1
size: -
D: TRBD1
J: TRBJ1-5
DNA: TGTGCCAGCAGACTCAGGGGGCCCAATCAGCCCCAGCATTTT
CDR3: CASRLRGPNQPQHF

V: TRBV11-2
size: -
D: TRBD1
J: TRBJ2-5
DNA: TGTGCCAGCAGCCCCCGCCCGACAGGGTTCCAAGAGACCCAGTACTTC
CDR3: CASSPRPTGFQETQYF

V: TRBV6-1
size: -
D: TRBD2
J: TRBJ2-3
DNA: TGTGCCAGCAGTGGGGGACTAGCGGTCACAGATACGCAGTATTTT
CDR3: CASSGGLAVTDTQYF

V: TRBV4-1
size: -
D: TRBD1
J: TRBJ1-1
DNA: TGCGCCAGCAGCCCCCCTACAGGGGCGACCGAGGGAGCTTTCTTT
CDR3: CASSPPTGATEGAFF

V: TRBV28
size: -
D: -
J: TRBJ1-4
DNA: TGTGCCAGCAGTTCCCCGGGGGGTCCCAATGAAAAACTGTTTTTT
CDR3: CASSSPGGPNEKLFF

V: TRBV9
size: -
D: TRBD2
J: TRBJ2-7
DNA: TGTGCCAGCAGCCCCCGGTTGGTGCGGGAGGCCCCCTACGAGCAGTACTTC
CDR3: CASSPRLVREAPYEQYF

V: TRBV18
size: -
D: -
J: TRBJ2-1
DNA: TGTGCCAGCTCACCAATTATCTCGCGAGATGAGCAGTTCTTC
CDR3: CASSPIISRDEQFF

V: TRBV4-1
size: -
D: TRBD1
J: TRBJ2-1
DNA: TGCGCCAGCAGCCACTGGCGGGAAGGACAGGGGCACAATGAGCAGTTCTTC
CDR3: CASSHWREGQGHNEQFF

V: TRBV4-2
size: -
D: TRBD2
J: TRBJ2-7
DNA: TGTGCCAGCAGCCAAACCCTAGCGGGCTACGAGCAGTACTTC
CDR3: CASSQTLAGYEQYF

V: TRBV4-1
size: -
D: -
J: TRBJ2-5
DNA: TGCGCCAGCAGCCAAGGGTCAGGAACGTACCAAGAGACCCAGTACTTC
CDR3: CASSQGSGTYQETQYF

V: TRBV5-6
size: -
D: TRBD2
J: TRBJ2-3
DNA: TGTGCCAGCAGCTTGGCCGCGGCGGGGGGCGTAGATACGCAGTATTTT
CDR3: CASSLAAAGGVDTQYF

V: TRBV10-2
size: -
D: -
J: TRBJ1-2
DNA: TGCGCCAGCAGTGGAGAGAGGAGGGTGGGAGGCTACACCTTC
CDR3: CASSGERRVGGYTF

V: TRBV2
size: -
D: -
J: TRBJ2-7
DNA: TGTGCCACCAACGTCGGGATCACCTACGAGCAGTACTTC
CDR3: CATNVGITYEQYF

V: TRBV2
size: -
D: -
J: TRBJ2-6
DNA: TGTGCCGGCGGGGCAGGGACTGGGGCCAACGTCCTGACTTTC
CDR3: CAGGAGTGANVLTF

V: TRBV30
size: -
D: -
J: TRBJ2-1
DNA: TGTGCCTGGAGTGTACTCAGGGGGGTAAATGAGCAGTTCTTC
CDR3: CAWSVLRGVNEQFF

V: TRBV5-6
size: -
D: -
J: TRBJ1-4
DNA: TGTGCCAGCAGCGGGACTCGGGAAAAACTGTTTTTT
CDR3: CASSGTREKLFF

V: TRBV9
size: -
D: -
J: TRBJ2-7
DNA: TGTGCCAGCAGCGCCCGCACCGGGTCCTACGAGCAGTACTTC
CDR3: CASSARTGSYEQYF

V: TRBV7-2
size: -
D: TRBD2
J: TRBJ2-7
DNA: TGTGCCAGCAGCCCCCGGGGAGGGGATACAGCTTACGAGCAGTACTTC
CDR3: CASSPRGGDTAYEQYF

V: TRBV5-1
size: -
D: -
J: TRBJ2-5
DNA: TGCGCCAGCAGCTTGATACGGGAGACCCAGTACTTC
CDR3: CASSLIRETQYF

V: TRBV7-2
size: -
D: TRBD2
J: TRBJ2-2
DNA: TGTGCCAGCAGCTTAGTTGGGGGGGGCACCGGGGAGCTGTTTTTT
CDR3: CASSLVGGGTGELFF

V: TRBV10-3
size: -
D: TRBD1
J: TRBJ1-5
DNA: TGTGCCATCAGTCCGGGACAGGGAGATCAGCCCCAGCATTTT
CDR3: CAISPGQGDQPQHF

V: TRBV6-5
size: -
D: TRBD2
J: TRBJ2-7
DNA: TGTGCCAGCAGCCGAGCGGGAGAATACGAGCAGTACTTC
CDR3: CASSRAGEYEQYF

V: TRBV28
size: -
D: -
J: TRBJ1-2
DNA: TGTGCCAGCAGTTTAGGCAGGGGATATGGCTACACCTTC
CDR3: CASSLGRGYGYTF

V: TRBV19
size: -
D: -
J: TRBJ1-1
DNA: TGTGCCAGTACCCGGAGGCCGGACCCGAACACTGAAGCTTTCTTT
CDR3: CASTRRPDPNTEAFF

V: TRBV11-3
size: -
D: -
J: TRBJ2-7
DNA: TGTGCCAGCAGCTTAACACGGGGAAGCTCCTACGAGCAGTACTTC
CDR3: CASSLTRGSSYEQYF

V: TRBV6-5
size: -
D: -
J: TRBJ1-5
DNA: TGTGCCAGCAGTTACGGCAATAGCAATCAGCCCCAGCATTTT
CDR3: CASSYGNSNQPQHF

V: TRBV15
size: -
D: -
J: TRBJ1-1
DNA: TGTGCCACCAGCAGAGATCAGGGTGAAGCTTTCTTT
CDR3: CATSRDQGEAFF

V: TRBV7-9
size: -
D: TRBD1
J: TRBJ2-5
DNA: TGTGCCAGCAGCTCAAAGGACAGGGCCGAGACCCAGTACTTC
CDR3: CASSSKDRAETQYF

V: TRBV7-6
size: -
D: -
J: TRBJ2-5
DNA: TGTGCCAGCAGCTTCGGGGGGGACAGACTGGAGAACCAGTACTTC
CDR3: CASSFGGDRLENQYF

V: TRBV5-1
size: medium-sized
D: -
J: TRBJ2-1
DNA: TGCGCCAGCAGCTTACTTCACCCAAAGAATGAGCAGTTCTTC
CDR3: CASSLLHPKNEQFF

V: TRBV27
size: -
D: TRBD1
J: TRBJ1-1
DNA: TGTGCCAGCAGCTTAACACAGGGGACAGGCACTGAAGCTTTCTTT
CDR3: CASSLTQGTGTEAFF

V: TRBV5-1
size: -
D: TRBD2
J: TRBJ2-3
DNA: TGCGCCAGCAGCTTGGACGGGACTAACACAGATACGCAGTATTTT
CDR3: CASSLDGTNTDTQYF

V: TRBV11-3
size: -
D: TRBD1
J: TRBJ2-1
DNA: TGTGCCAGCAGCTACGGGACAGGGGTAGTCAATGAGCAGTTCTTC
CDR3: CASSYGTGVVNEQFF

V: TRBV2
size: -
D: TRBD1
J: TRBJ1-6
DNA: TGTGCCAGCAGGGAAACTACAGGGGTAAGGGGTTCACCCCTCCACTTT
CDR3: CASRETTGVRGSPLHF

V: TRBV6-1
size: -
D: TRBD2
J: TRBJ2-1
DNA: TGTGCCAGCAGTGATTTCGCGGGAGGACCCCGGGGAAATGAGCAGTTCTTC
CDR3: CASSDFAGGPRGNEQFF

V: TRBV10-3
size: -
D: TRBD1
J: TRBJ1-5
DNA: TGTGCCACAGGCCGGGACAGAGATCAGCCCCAGCATTTT
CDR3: CATGRDRDQPQHF

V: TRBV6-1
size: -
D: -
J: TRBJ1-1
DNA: TGTGCCAGCAGTGAAGCAGGAGACCCTCGGACTGAAGCTTTCTTT
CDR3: CASSEAGDPRTEAFF

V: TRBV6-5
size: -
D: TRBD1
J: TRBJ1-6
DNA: TGTGCCAGCAGGGGACAGAGCAATTCACCCCTCCACTTT
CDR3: CASRGQSNSPLHF

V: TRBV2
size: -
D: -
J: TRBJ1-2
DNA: TGTGCCAGCAGTGAAAACAGAGTCGTCGGCTACACCTTC
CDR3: CASSENRVVGYTF

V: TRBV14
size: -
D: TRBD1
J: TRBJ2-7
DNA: TGTGCCAGCAGCCAATGGGACAGGGGGGTCGACGAGCAGTACTTC
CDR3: CASSQWDRGVDEQYF

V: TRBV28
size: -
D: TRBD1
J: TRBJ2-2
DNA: TGTGCCAGCAGTTTACCAGGGGGCGGTACCGGGGAGCTGTTTTTT
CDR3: CASSLPGGGTGELFF

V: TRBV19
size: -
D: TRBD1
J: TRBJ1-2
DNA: TGTGCCAGTACCTTAAGGACAGGGTTGGAGTATGGCTACACCTTC
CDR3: CASTLRTGLEYGYTF

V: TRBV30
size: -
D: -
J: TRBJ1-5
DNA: TGTGCCTGGGCTATCACAGGGAACAATCAGCCCCAGCATTTT
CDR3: CAWAITGNNQPQHF

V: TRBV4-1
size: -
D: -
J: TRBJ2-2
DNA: TGCGCCAGCAATGGGCTCCCAGAGATCACCGGGGAGCTGTTTTTT
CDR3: CASNGLPEITGELFF

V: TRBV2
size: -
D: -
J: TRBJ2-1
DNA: TGTGCCAGCTTTTGGAGGGACAATGAGCAGTTCTTC
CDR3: CASFWRDNEQFF

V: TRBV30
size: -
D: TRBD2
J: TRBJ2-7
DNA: TGTGCCTGGTCAGCGGGAGGGTCCTACGAGCAGTACTTC
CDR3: CAWSAGGSYEQYF

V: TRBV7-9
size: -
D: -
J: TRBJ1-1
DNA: TGTGCCAGCAGCTTAGTTAATTACCGGGGGACTGAAGCTTTCTTT
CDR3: CASSLVNYRGTEAFF

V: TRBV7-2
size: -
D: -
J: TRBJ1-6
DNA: TGTGCCAGCAGGGGCCCCCCGGGAGGGGATTCACCCCTCCACTTT
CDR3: CASRGPPGGDSPLHF

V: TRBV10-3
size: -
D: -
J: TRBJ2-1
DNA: TGTGCCATCAGTGATGCGCCTCCCTACAATGAGCAGTTCTTC
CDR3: CAISDAPPYNEQFF

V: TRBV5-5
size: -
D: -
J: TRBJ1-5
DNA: TGTGCCAGCAGCTTGTACAGGGACAATCAGCCCCAGCATTTT
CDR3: CASSLYRDNQPQHF

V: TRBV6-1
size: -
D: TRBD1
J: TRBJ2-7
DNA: TGTGCCAGCAGGACAGGGGGCGGAAACGAGCAGTACTTC
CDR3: CASRTGGGNEQYF

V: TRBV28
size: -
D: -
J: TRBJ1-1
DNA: TGTGCCAGCTCTAATCAGAACACTGAAGCTTTCTTT
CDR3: CASSNQNTEAFF